The rows below give T cell receptor beta chains drawn from one sample of a study of blood T cells in healthy people across ages. TCRdb itself ran the 5' RACE reads through MiXCR, one entry per CDR3 protein. The data show about 1,400,000 distinct CDR3 sequences, approximately 60% seen once. The material sequenced was blood. These receptors were taken from a man aged 18 to 35 in good health. Each CDR3 is given with its conserved first and last residue. A D gene is named only where the DNA matches it firmly. Clone size, where shown, is once, few, many, or a class for clones that have expanded.

NA | TRBJ2-5 | TRBV6-2/TRBV6-3 | NA | CAIQTTETQYF | TGTGCCATCCAGACAACAGAGACCCAGTACTTC
NA | TRBJ2-3 | TRBV6-2/TRBV6-3 | few | CASSSPVGRTDTQYF | TGTGCCAGCAGTTCCCCCGTCGGCCGCACAGATACGCAGTATTTT
NA | TRBJ1-5 | TRBV20-1 | NA | CSARDLQGSRLYQPQHF | TGCAGTGCTAGAGATCTTCAGGGATCAAGGCTGTATCAGCCCCAGCATTTT
NA | TRBJ2-3 | TRBV4-1 | few | CASSQDGPGQATDTQYF | TGCGCCAGCAGCCAAGATGGGCCGGGGCAAGCCACAGATACGCAGTATTTT
NA | TRBJ1-1 | TRBV5-1 | NA | CASSLRSLDTEAFF | TGCGCCAGCAGCTTACGATCCTTGGACACTGAAGCTTTCTTT
TRBD1 | TRBJ2-2 | TRBV11-2 | NA | CASSLVVIDRGGTGELFF | TGTGCCAGCAGCTTAGTGGTAATAGACAGGGGTGGCACCGGGGAGCTGTTTTTT
TRBD2 | TRBJ2-2 | TRBV12-3/TRBV12-4 | NA | CASSFGTSGGHTGELFF | TGTGCCAGCAGTTTTGGCACTAGCGGGGGGCACACCGGGGAGCTGTTTTTT
NA | TRBJ2-1 | TRBV4-1 | NA | CASSLSQQGLHYGEQFF | TGCGCCAGCAGCCTTTCTCAACAGGGACTGCATTACGGTGAGCAGTTCTTC
TRBD2 | TRBJ2-7 | TRBV5-6 | NA | CASSTGRAGIYEQYF | TGTGCCAGCAGCACGGGACGAGCGGGGATCTACGAGCAGTACTTC
TRBD2 | TRBJ2-1 | TRBV15 | NA | CATSQGLAGGHETSNSYNEQFF | TGTGCCACCAGCCAAGGGCTAGCGGGAGGGCACGAAACATCTAACTCCTACAATGAGCAGTTCTTC
NA | TRBJ1-5 | TRBV2 | NA | CASVGANQPQHF | TGTGCCAGCGTGGGGGCCAATCAGCCCCAGCATTTT
NA | TRBJ1-1 | TRBV29-1 | few | CSVGGISQGGTEAFF | TGCAGCGTTGGCGGAATATCACAGGGAGGCACTGAAGCTTTCTTT
NA | TRBJ2-5 | TRBV6-1 | NA | CASSAFSVQGTQETQYF | TGTGCCAGCAGTGCCTTTAGCGTCCAGGGAACCCAAGAGACCCAGTACTTC
TRBD2 | TRBJ2-3 | TRBV9 | once | CASSSGRAGVSDTDTQYF | TGTGCCAGCAGCTCAGGGAGAGCGGGGGTGTCTGACACAGATACGCAGTATTTT
NA | TRBJ2-7 | TRBV6-1 | NA | CATRDFGSYEQYF | TGTGCCACCCGGGACTTTGGATCGTACGAGCAGTACTTC
NA | TRBJ1-1 | TRBV2 | NA | CASSEEAAHTEAFF | TGTGCCAGCAGCGAGGAGGCGGCTCACACTGAAGCTTTCTTT
TRBD1 | TRBJ2-1 | TRBV5-6 | NA | CASNNRAKGAANNEQFF | TGTGCCAGCAACAATCGTGCGAAGGGGGCGGCGAACAATGAGCAGTTCTTC
TRBD1 | TRBJ1-5 | TRBV2 | NA | CASSDSGQGSLPQHF | TGTGCCAGCAGTGACAGCGGACAGGGTTCCTTGCCCCAGCATTTT
TRBD1 | TRBJ1-4 | TRBV4-1 | NA | CASSSWQGAGEKLFF | TGCGCCAGCAGCTCATGGCAGGGGGCCGGTGAAAAACTGTTTTTT
NA | TRBJ1-1 | TRBV20-1 | NA | CSFNPWDSNTEAFF | TGCAGTTTCAACCCGTGGGACTCGAACACTGAAGCTTTCTTT
NA | TRBJ1-2 | TRBV6-5 | NA | CASSSTGNGYTF | TGTGCCAGCAGTTCTACAGGAAATGGCTACACCTTC
NA | TRBJ2-5 | TRBV20-1 | NA | CSARDSEKTQYF | TGCAGTGCTAGAGATTCGGAGAAGACCCAGTACTTC
NA | TRBJ2-1 | TRBV15 | NA | CATRSGDLRDEQFF | TGTGCCACCAGATCGGGAGACCTTAGGGATGAGCAGTTCTTC
NA | TRBJ2-1 | TRBV11-3 | NA | CASSIQGAHEQFF | TGTGCCAGCAGCATCCAGGGTGCCCATGAGCAGTTCTTC
TRBD2 | TRBJ2-5 | TRBV13 | few | CASSLWGLAGRYQETQYF | TGTGCCAGCAGCTTATGGGGACTAGCGGGGAGATACCAAGAGACCCAGTACTTC
NA | TRBJ1-5 | TRBV4-3 | NA | CASSQGGRYSNQPQHF | TGCGCCAGCAGCCAAGGGGGCCGGTATAGCAATCAGCCCCAGCATTTT
NA | TRBJ2-4 | TRBV28 | NA | CASRSTGAWEDIQYF | TGTGCCAGCAGATCCACAGGGGCGTGGGAGGACATTCAGTACTTC
NA | TRBJ2-3 | TRBV5-1 | NA | CASMRDTDTQYF | TGCGCCAGCATGCGAGACACAGATACGCAGTATTTT
NA | TRBJ1-4 | TRBV20-1 | NA | CSARGPGVTNEKLFF | TGCAGTGCTAGGGGCCCAGGGGTCACTAATGAAAAACTGTTTTTT
TRBD1 | TRBJ2-1 | TRBV28 | NA | CASRPSPGQGDNEQFF | TGTGCCAGCAGACCCTCCCCGGGACAGGGGGACAATGAGCAGTTCTTC
TRBD1 | TRBJ2-7 | TRBV27 | NA | CASSPRTGPEQYF | TGTGCCAGCAGTCCCCGGACAGGGCCCGAGCAGTACTTC
TRBD1 | TRBJ2-2 | TRBV12-3/TRBV12-4 | once | CASSVRQGGTGELFF | TGTGCCAGCAGTGTTCGACAGGGGGGGACCGGGGAGCTGTTTTTT
NA | TRBJ1-6 | TRBV3-1 | NA | CASSLQSATLHF | TGTGCCAGCAGCCTACAGAGTGCAACTCTCCACTTT
NA | TRBJ2-3 | TRBV6-2/TRBV6-3 | NA | CASSVRDTLVQDTQYF | TGTGCCAGCAGTGTTCGGGACACTCTAGTGCAAGATACGCAGTATTTT
TRBD1 | TRBJ2-7 | TRBV11-2 | NA | CASSLGDRGVHEQYF | TGTGCCAGCAGCTTAGGGGACAGGGGTGTCCACGAGCAGTACTTC
NA | TRBJ2-1 | TRBV24-1 | NA | CATSDHRVAFNEQFF | TGTGCCACCAGTGACCACAGGGTCGCCTTTAATGAGCAGTTCTTC
NA | TRBJ2-2 | TRBV28 | NA | CASSFAAGNTGELFF | TGTGCCAGCAGTTTTGCCGCGGGAAACACCGGGGAGCTGTTTTTT
NA | TRBJ2-7 | TRBV21-1 | NA | CASSVNEQYF | TGTGCCAGCAGCGTAAACGAGCAGTACTTC
NA | TRBJ1-2 | TRBV29-1 | few | CSVKWSGLNYGYTF | TGCAGCGTTAAATGGTCAGGGTTGAACTATGGCTACACCTTC
NA | TRBJ1-2 | TRBV6-5 | once | CASKTETYGYTF | TGTGCCAGCAAGACAGAGACGTATGGCTACACCTTC
NA | TRBJ1-2 | TRBV11-2 | few | CASSLGAATNYGYTF | TGTGCCAGCAGCTTAGGGGCAGCCACTAACTATGGCTACACCTTC